The source of this T cell receptor beta chain is a study of blood T cell repertoires in COVID-19 (TCRdb year 2020). Some background on the complete study: The collaborator samples originated in the United States, Italy and Spain and spanned the acute and convalescent phases of COVID-19. The material from the prospective study consisted of cDNA or gDNA derived from T cells, B-cell-depleted T cells, or PBMCs. The dataset comprised deeply sampled blood TCRbeta repertoires from subjects exposed to, actively infected with, or recovered from COVID-19. The repertoires were made available in a free public database intended to serve as a resource for research on the immune response to SARS-CoV-2. Samples came from the ongoing ImmuneRACE study (first 160 participants) plus 1,254 subjects from 6 global collaborators. The sample metadata nearly always contained a de-identified subject ID, COVID-19 status, age in years and sex. HLA class I and class II types, where available, came from metadata supplied by the sample provider rather than from assay-based typing.

Enrolling through a virtual design, the prospective study's participants ranged in age from roughly 18 to 100 years and lived across 24 United States geographic areas. Cohort assignment in the prospective study relied on participant-reported clinical history from a screening survey and a study questionnaire. Each participant in the prospective study had whole blood, serum and a nasopharyngeal or oropharyngeal swab collected by mobile phlebotomists. Participants in the prospective study had the option to provide additional blood draws and questionnaires over an approximately 2-month period. Blood samples from the prospective study were shipped frozen or at room temperature prior to DNA extraction. What the work shows at the level of the full study, not this receptor alone: The amount of clinical and demographic metadata varied by source and participant and was provided uncurated.

V is shortened by 1 base, J by 8 bases, and the region joining them spans 17 bases. Its CDR3 holds 16 amino acids, cysteine through phenylalanine. Only CDR3 DNA remains: 48 bases, in frame from the first base. CDR1 SNHLY and CDR2 FYNNEI were looked up in the germline V gene. The immunoSEQ Assay, a bias-controlled multiplex PCR, was used to amplify TCRbeta CDR3 regions from genomic DNA. From the authors' description of their analysis: Within the assay, amplification of reference gene primers was used to estimate how many nucleated cells each sample contained. To quantify the absolute abundance of each unique TCRbeta CDR3 rearrangement, sequence reads were collapsed and filtered. For each sample, productive Simpson clonality was calculated as the square root of Simpson's diversity index over productive rearrangements. Sourced from immuneACCESS, this table was stored by TCRdb with only in-frame sequences that have V and J called. A share of the clones is absent; for the studies checked, an unresolved V gene accounts for under half, and the remainder has no known explanation. That table furnishes V, J and clone size, whereas the DNA furnished D and trimming. Recorded for this sample are roughly 200,000 clones; 89% of them occurred a single time. The leading ten clones occupy approximately 2.3% of the sample.

With regard to this clone: The antigen it recognizes is unknown. Base qualities are not recorded, but no much larger clone differs from it by a single base.

The chain couples TRBV2 to TRBJ1-4, with a tentative D gene TRBD1 over 5 matching bases. The material sequenced was PBMCs or T cells enriched from blood (not recorded which). The TCR originated in a woman in her forties with acute COVID-19. The CDR3 is CASSEGSAGKGEKLFF. DNA sequence: TGTGCCAGCAGTGAAGGCTCGGCGGGGAAGGGGGAAAAACTGTTTTTT.